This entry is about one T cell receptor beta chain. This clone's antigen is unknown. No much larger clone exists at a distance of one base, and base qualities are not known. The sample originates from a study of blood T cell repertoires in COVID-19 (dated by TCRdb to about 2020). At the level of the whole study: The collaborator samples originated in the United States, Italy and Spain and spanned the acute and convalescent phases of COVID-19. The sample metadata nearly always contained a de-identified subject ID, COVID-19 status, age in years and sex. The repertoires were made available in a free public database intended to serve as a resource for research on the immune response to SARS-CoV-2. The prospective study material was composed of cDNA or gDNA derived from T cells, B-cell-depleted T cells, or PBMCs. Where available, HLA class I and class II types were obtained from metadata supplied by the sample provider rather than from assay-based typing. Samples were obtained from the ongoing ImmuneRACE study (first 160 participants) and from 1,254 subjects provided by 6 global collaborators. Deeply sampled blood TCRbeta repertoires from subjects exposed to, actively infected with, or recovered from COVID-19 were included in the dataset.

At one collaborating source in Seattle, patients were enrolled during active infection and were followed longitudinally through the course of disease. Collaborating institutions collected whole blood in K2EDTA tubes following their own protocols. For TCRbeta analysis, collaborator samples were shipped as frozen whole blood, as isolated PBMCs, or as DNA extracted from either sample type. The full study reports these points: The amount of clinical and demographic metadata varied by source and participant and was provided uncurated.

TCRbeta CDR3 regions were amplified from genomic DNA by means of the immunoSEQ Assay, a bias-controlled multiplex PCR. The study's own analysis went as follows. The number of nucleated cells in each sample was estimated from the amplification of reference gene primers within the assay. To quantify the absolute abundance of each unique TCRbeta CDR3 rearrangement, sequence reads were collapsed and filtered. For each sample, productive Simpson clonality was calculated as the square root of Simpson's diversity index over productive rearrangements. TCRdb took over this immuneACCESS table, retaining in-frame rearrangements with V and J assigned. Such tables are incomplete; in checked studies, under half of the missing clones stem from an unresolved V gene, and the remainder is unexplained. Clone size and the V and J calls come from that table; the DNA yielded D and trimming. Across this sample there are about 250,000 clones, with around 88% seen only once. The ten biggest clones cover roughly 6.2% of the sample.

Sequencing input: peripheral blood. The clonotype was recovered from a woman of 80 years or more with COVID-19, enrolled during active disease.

The nucleotide sequence reads TGTGCCAGCCGGAGACAGGGGCTCAACTATGGCTACACCTTC. This codes for CASRRQGLNYGYTF. The chain employs TRBV3-1 (or the pseudogene TRBV3-2) and TRBJ1-2, with 8 middle bases fitting TRBD1. V lost 8 bases and J lost 2 bases, and the count of bases not matched to a germline gene is 7. From the germline V gene (reference sequence), CDR1 is LGHDT and CDR2 is YNNKEL. The CDR3 numbers 14 residues from cysteine through phenylalanine. The kept DNA is CDR3 alone, 42 bases in frame from the first base.